This paragraph reports one T cell receptor (beta chain). This record comes from a study of patients and donors after allogeneic stem cell transplantation. One entry per CDR3 protein, called by TCRdb with MiXCR from the RT-PCR reads. The sample holds some 960,000 distinct CDR3 sequences, around 17% seen once. V lost 4 bases and J lost 8, with 19 bases in between. Germline V lookup: CDR1 SGHRS, CDR2 YFSETQ. The CDR3 is made up of 15 amino acids. Sequenced input: blood, either unsorted or a sorted T cell fraction (not recorded which). The rearrangement uses TRBV5-1 and TRBJ2-1; D is perhaps TRBD2 (7 bases). This clonotype originated in a human donor who was either an allogeneic HSCT recipient or a stem cell or donor lymphocyte infusion donor (not recorded which). It is not recorded whose cells these are; they may come from a transplant donor. In DNA form, the CDR3 reads TGCGCCAGCAGCACAACCTCTTGGGGGGGCCATGAGCAGTTCTTC. This codes for CASSTTSWGGHEQFF.